This T cell receptor beta chain derives from a study of cytomegalovirus exposure and HLA in healthy donors. The CDR3 loop spans 13 amino acids. V lost 5 bases, J lost 3 bases, and 0 bases stayed unmatched. Germline CDR1 reads SEHNR; CDR2 reads FQNEAQ (reference sequence). The PCR had 60 Vbeta and 13 Jbeta primers. Sequenced by immunoSEQ multiplex PCR; TCRdb stores in-frame clones only, minus some. This table lists over 200,000 clones. The rearrangement links TRBV7-9 to TRBJ2-2; TRBD2 aligns across 7 bases. What was sequenced was PBMCs. This sequence originates from a woman aged 30 to 39 in good health and CMV-seropositive. CDR3 nucleotide sequence: TGTGCCAGCAGCCGGGGGGACACCGGGGAGCTGTTTTTT. Its translation: CASSRGDTGELFF.